Shown below are 22 T cell receptor beta chains from a single sample sequenced in a study of T cell repertoires in cytomegalovirus infection. TCRdb analysed the reads with MiXCR anew, one entry per CDR3 protein. Of roughly 100,000 distinct CDR3 sequences listed, under 50% are singletons. No antigens are known for them. The starting material was CD8+ T cells from cultured PBMCs, obtained from culture after CMV antigen stimulation. The receptors were gathered from a human donor in good health (CMV status not recorded). Some clones in this sample may be carry-over from other donors' samples.

This clonotype was seen only once. One end of the junction does not line up with germline, which may come from a read error. This sequence joins TRBV7-2 and TRBJ2-1, with D perhaps matching TRBD1 (6 bases). Germline loops: CDR1 SGHTA, CDR2 FQGNSA. This CDR3 comprises 14 residues. The CDR3: CVSIQGRSYNEQFF. DNA for the CDR3: TGTGTCAGCATTCAGGGGCGCTCCTACAATGAGCAGTTCTTC.

This sequence joins TRBV7-9 and TRBJ2-7; D gene unclear. There are 15 residues in the CDR3. Trimming took off 5 bases at V and 0 bases at J, with 14 bases between the two ends. Germline V gene data show CDR1 as SEHNR and CDR2 as FQNEAQ (reference sequence). CDR3 in amino acids: CASSAVSLGSYEQYF. CDR3 in DNA: TGTGCCAGCAGCGCCGTTTCCCTGGGCTCCTACGAGCAGTACTTC.

This clonotype was observed many times. The chain combines TRBV3-1 with TRBJ2-1; D call uncertain. Trimming took off 4 bases at V and 4 bases at J, with 11 bases between the two ends. The CDR3 sequence is 14 residues long. Germline V CDR1 and CDR2: LGHDT, YNNKEL (reference sequence). In DNA, the CDR3 is TGTGCCAGCAGCCCCGAGCAGTCATACAATGAGCAGTTCTTC. This translates into CASSPEQSYNEQFF.

The chain employs TRBV7-2 and TRBJ2-2; the D gene is possibly TRBD1 (6 bases). Germline V gene sequence: CDR1 SGHTA, CDR2 FQGNSA. V dropped 1 base and J dropped 2 bases, with 8 bases sitting between them. This CDR3 comprises 15 residues. The CDR3 loop reads CASSLVGANTGELFF. The CDR3 DNA follows: TGTGCCAGCAGCTTAGTGGGGGCCAACACCGGGGAGCTGTTTTTT.

This clonotype turned up a few times. The CDR3 bases are TGTGCCAGCAGTGCGCGGATAGAAACGGGGACCCAGTACTTC. Encoded protein: CASSARIETGTQYF. The J gene is TRBJ2-5, the V gene TRBV27, with D unresolved. Trimming left V 5 bases short and J 7 bases short, with 17 bases between. In germline, CDR1 is MNHEY, CDR2 SMNVEV (reference sequence). CDR3 size: 14 residues.

This clonotype was counted only a few times. Written as DNA, the CDR3 is TGCAGCGTGGCTACCGGGACAGGGGGCCTTGAAGCTTTCTTT. Translated, it gives CSVATGTGGLEAFF. This chain joins TRBV29-1 and TRBJ1-1; TRBD1 matches 12 bases. V was clipped by 6 bases and J by 7 bases; unmatched bases: 9. From germline, CDR1 is SQVTM and CDR2 ANQGSEA. The CDR3 has 14 residues.

The rearrangement links TRBV20-1 to TRBJ2-1, with 7 bases aligning to TRBD2. The germline V gene encodes CDR1 DFQATT and CDR2 SNEGSKA (reference sequence). This CDR3 contains 19 residues. Losses at the gene ends were 5 bases for V and 0 bases for J; bases not matched to a gene: 19. DNA of the CDR3: TGCAGTGCTTCAAGTTGGCTTGGGGTGGGGGAGGGCTCCTACAATGAGCAGTTCTTC. Translation gives CSASSWLGVGEGSYNEQFF.

DNA of the CDR3: TGTGCCAGCAGCGTAGTGGGTGGGCAGGGTGAAGCTTTCTTT. Encoded protein: CASSVVGGQGEAFF. V is TRBV9 and J is TRBJ1-1; D is possibly TRBD1 (5 bases). The CDR3 sequence is 14 residues long. Germline CDR1 is SGDLS and CDR2 is YYNGEE. With 0 bases removed from V and 7 bases from J, the gap between germline ends came to 13 bases.

The chain recombines TRBV12-3 or TRBV12-4 with TRBJ1-1; D remains unclear. The V end was cut by 2 bases, the J end by 3 bases, with 13 bases between. The CDR3 has 15 amino acids. The CDR3 region is CASSLWVIGYTEAFF. The CDR3 DNA reads as TGTGCCAGCAGTTTATGGGTGATTGGGTACACTGAAGCTTTCTTT.

In this sample, this clonotype turned up many times. V usage is TRBV5-4 and J usage is TRBJ2-5; D not certain. The CDR3 contains 13 residues. V was pared by 2 bases and J by 2 bases, with 7 bases between. Germline CDR1 SGHNT, CDR2 YYREEE (reference sequence). This CDR3 reads CASSLRLQETQYF. CDR3 DNA sequence: TGTGCCAGCAGCTTAAGGTTGCAAGAGACCCAGTACTTC.

The V call is TRBV3-1, the J call TRBJ2-6, with 7 nucleotides matching TRBD1. CDR1 is LGHDT and CDR2 is YNNKEL in the germline V gene (reference sequence). The CDR3 loop spans 16 amino acids. V lost 3 bases to trimming and J lost 1 base; unmatched junction nucleotides: 3. CDR3: CASSHPTGSGANVLTF. The CDR3 DNA follows: TGTGCCAGCAGCCACCCGACAGGGTCTGGGGCCAACGTCCTGACTTTC.

This clonotype was seen repeatedly, ten times or more. The V and J genes are TRBV7-2 and TRBJ2-3, with TRBD2 as a possible D gene (5 bases). The CDR3 loop spans 15 amino acids. The germline CDR1 and CDR2 sequences are SGHTA and FQGNSA. Deletions cut 4 bases from V and 0 bases from J, with 11 bases between. CDR3 DNA: TGTGCCAGCAGCTCTCTAGCTTTTAGCACAGATACGCAGTATTTT. It encodes CASSSLAFSTDTQYF.

This clonotype appeared many times. The chain couples TRBV27 to TRBJ1-6; perhaps TRBD1 as D (5 bases). V was shortened by 5 bases and J by 4 bases, with 15 bases between the two germline ends. The CDR3 totals 16 residues. Per the germline V gene, CDR1 is MNHEY and CDR2 is SMNVEV (reference sequence). The CDR3 DNA sequence: TGTGCCAGCAGTCTGACAGAGAGCCATTATAATTCACCCCTCCACTTT. It is translated as CASSLTESHYNSPLHF.

This clonotype has more than one count but fewer than ten. This chain uses TRBV12-3 or TRBV12-4 with TRBJ1-2, with D unclear. The CDR3 is 13 residues long. Trimming stripped 5 bases from V and 4 bases from J, with 11 bases between. CDR3 sequence reads: CASSSGGSYGYTF. The DNA of the CDR3 is TGTGCCAGCAGTAGTGGAGGCTCCTATGGCTACACCTTC.

The J gene is TRBJ1-1, the V gene TRBV7-9; 9 bases map to TRBD1. CDR1 SEHNR and CDR2 FQNEAQ come from the germline V gene (reference sequence). Trimming removed 0 bases from V and 4 bases from J; junction bases left unmatched: 3. The CDR3 has 15 amino acids. DNA of the CDR3: TGTGCCAGCAGCTTAGCGACAGGGGGATCCACTGAAGCTTTCTTT. This codes for CASSLATGGSTEAFF.

This chain uses TRBV7-9 with TRBJ2-1, with D tentatively TRBD1 (5 bases). Between the trimmed V and J ends, which lost 6 bases and 0 bases, there was a span of 15 bases. The CDR3 totals 16 residues. The V gene's germline CDR1 is SEHNR and CDR2 FQNEAQ (reference sequence). The CDR3 nucleotides read TGTGCCAGCAGTTCGACAGTCGACGGCTCCTACAATGAGCAGTTCTTC. Protein product: CASSSTVDGSYNEQFF.

The sample holds many counts of this clonotype. This chain links TRBV7-9 with TRBJ2-7, with a tentative D call TRBD1 (6 bases). Per the germline V gene, CDR1 is SEHNR and CDR2 is FQNEAQ (reference sequence). The length of the CDR3 is 13 residues. V was cut by 5 bases and J by 11 bases, with 19 bases left in between. The chain's CDR3 is CASSMRTAPGEYF. In nucleotides, the CDR3 is TGTGCCAGCAGCATGAGGACAGCCCCAGGCGAGTACTTC.

The J gene is TRBJ2-7, the V gene TRBV28; 7 bases are shared with TRBD1. Germline V lookup: CDR1 MDHEN, CDR2 SYDVKM. This CDR3 has 16 residues. Trimming at V came to 6 bases and at J to 3 bases, leaving 14 bases not matched to a gene. The CDR3 nucleotides are TGTGCCAGCAGCTATGGGACAGATTACCCGGGCTACGAGCAGTACTTC. Its translation is CASSYGTDYPGYEQYF.

V usage is TRBV6-2 or TRBV6-3 and J usage is TRBJ1-1; 8 positions match TRBD1. CDR1 is MNHEY, CDR2 SVGEGT, per germline. The CDR3 length is 18 residues. The V and J ends lost 1 base and 2 bases, in that order; junction bases with no gene match: 12. The CDR3 sequence: CASSYYQGAALFNTEAFF. DNA for the CDR3: TGTGCCAGCAGTTACTATCAGGGGGCCGCCCTGTTCAACACTGAAGCTTTCTTT.

Only a few counts were recorded for this clonotype. The chain carries TRBV4-1 and TRBJ2-1, with D unresolved. Trimming removed 1 base at V and 6 bases at J, with 13 bases between. The CDR3 has 15 residues. The germline CDR1 and CDR2 sequences are MGHRA and YSYEKL. Here the CDR3 reads CASSQAAETPNEQFF. DNA for the CDR3: TGCGCCAGCAGCCAAGCGGCCGAGACTCCCAATGAGCAGTTCTTC.

This clonotype appeared a few times. V usage is TRBV20-1 and J usage is TRBJ2-5; the match to TRBD2 covers 8 bases. Germline V gives CDR1 DFQATT, CDR2 SNEGSKA (reference sequence). The trim removed 7 bases at V and 2 bases at J, leaving 12 bases unmatched. The CDR3 is 15 residues long. The chain's CDR3 is CSVLPGLGGQETQYF. The DNA for the CDR3 is TGCAGTGTTCTTCCGGGACTAGGAGGACAAGAGACCCAGTACTTC.

This clonotype occurred many times. The chain links TRBV27 to TRBJ1-2; the D gene is possibly TRBD1 (5 bases). The germline V and J ends were trimmed by 2 bases and 7 bases, with 17 bases remaining between them. The CDR3 has 15 residues. Germline V lookup: CDR1 MNHEY, CDR2 SMNVEV (reference sequence). The CDR3 spells CASSLQGRIGGGYTF. The CDR3 bases are TGTGCCAGCAGTTTACAGGGTAGGATTGGAGGTGGCTACACCTTC.